This T cell receptor (beta chain) was sequenced for a study of shared clonotypes between healthy human individuals. Study-level information: The study used three CD4 naive, three CD4 memory, two CD8 naive and one CD8 memory plate per donor.

Naive CD8 cells lacked CD45RO and underwent positive selection for CCR7, leaving out terminally differentiated effector memory CD45RA+ cells. As handled by the study authors: From ImmunoSEQ came sequences covering only the junction and carrying no quality scores, so filtering differed. Clones were read by immunoSEQ multiplex PCR, and TCRdb kept only the in-frame ones, dropping some. D and trimming were read from the DNA, whereas the V and J calls and clone size are those reported in that table. The profile shows some 2 million clones, about 95% of them singletons. Germline loops: CDR1 MNHEY, CDR2 SVGAGI. V was pared by 3 bases and J by 8 bases, with 8 bases of the junction left unmatched. CDR3 length equals 14 residues. Findings and limits, study-wide: What naive subsets generally showed was a larger estimated richness than memory subsets showed. Having only a few donors restricted how much genetic and exposure-history diversity was captured.

About this clone: Its target is unknown. This sample also contains other DNA sequences that code for the same CDR3.

This TCR was sampled from a man younger than 35 in good health. The sample consisted of naive CD8+ T cells sorted from blood. This sequence joins TRBV6-5 and TRBJ1-1; TRBD1 aligns across 8 bases. The CDR3 sequence: CASSYGQGAREAFF. CDR3 sequence (DNA): TGTGCCAGCAGTTATGGGCAGGGGGCGCGAGAAGCTTTCTTT.